The rows below give T cell receptor beta chains drawn from one sample of a study of T cell changes during pregnancy in multiple sclerosis. Only in-frame clones appear in the TCRdb table, and some are missing; sequencing was by immunoSEQ multiplex PCR. The top ten clones hold about 0.75% of a sample with about 97,000 clones, roughly nine tenths of them seen once. Sample: peripheral blood, taken in the second trimester of pregnancy. Receptor source: a female donor in good health, enrolled as a control in a pregnancy study. The CDR3 runs from the conserved cysteine through the conserved F or W. D genes are given only for firm matches. Some rows have no size entry. The others give once, few or many, or a class for an expanded clone.

clone_size,j_call,v_call,d_call,cdr3_nt,cdr3_aa
.,TRBJ2-2,TRBV5-6,.,TGTGCCAGCAGCTTGGCGGGGGAGCTGTTTTTT,CASSLAGELFF
.,TRBJ2-2,TRBV11-2,.,TGTGCCAGCAGTTGGGGCAGGGTGAACACCGGGGAGCTGTTTTTT,CASSWGRVNTGELFF
.,TRBJ1-4,TRBV6-1,.,TGTGCCAGCAGTGCGGATAACAGGAATAATGAAAAACTGTTTTTT,CASSADNRNNEKLFF
.,TRBJ2-3,TRBV27,TRBD1,TGTGCCAGCAGCTATACAGGGGGCGGTACAGATACGCAGTATTTT,CASSYTGGGTDTQYF
.,TRBJ1-1,TRBV29-1,TRBD1,TGCAGCGGGGTGACAGGGGACACTGAAGCTTTCTTT,CSGVTGDTEAFF
.,TRBJ1-1,TRBV27,TRBD1,TGTGCCAGCAGTCCCGGGACAGGGAGCACTGAAGCTTTCTTT,CASSPGTGSTEAFF
.,TRBJ2-7,TRBV7-6,.,TGTGCCAGCAGCTCAGTGGGCACCTCCTACGAGCAGTACTTC,CASSSVGTSYEQYF
.,TRBJ1-3,TRBV7-8,TRBD1,TGTGCCAGCAGCCTCCGGGACAGTAGCTCTGGAAACACCATATATTTT,CASSLRDSSSGNTIYF
.,TRBJ2-5,TRBV5-1,TRBD2,TGCGCCAGCAGCTCGGGGGGGACTGGCAAAGAGACCCAGTACTTC,CASSSGGTGKETQYF
.,TRBJ2-1,TRBV29-1,TRBD2,TGCAGCGTTGATAGGGTAGCGGGGGACAATGAGCAGTTCTTC,CSVDRVAGDNEQFF
.,TRBJ2-7,TRBV4-1,.,TGCGCCAGCAGCCAAGCGATAGGGGCAGACTACGAGCAGTACTTC,CASSQAIGADYEQYF
few,TRBJ1-6,TRBV4-2,TRBD1,TGTGCCAGCAGCCAACCGGGACAGGGCGATTTTGGATCACCCCTCCACTTT,CASSQPGQGDFGSPLHF